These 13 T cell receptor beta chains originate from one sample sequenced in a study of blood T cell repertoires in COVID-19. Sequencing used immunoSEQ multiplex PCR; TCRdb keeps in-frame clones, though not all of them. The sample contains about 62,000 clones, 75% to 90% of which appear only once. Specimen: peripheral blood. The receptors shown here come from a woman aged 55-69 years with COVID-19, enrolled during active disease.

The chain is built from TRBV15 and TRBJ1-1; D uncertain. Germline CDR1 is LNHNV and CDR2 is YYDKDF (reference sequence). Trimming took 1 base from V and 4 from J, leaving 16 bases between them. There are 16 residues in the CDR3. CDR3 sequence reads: CATSRGVPGSGTEAFF. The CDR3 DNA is TGTGCCACCAGCAGAGGGGTACCCGGGTCCGGCACTGAAGCTTTCTTT.

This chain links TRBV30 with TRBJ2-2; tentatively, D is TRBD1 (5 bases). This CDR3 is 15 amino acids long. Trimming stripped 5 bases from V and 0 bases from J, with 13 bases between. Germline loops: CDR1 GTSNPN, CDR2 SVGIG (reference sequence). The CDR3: CAWELGPANTGELFF. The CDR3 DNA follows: TGTGCCTGGGAGTTGGGGCCCGCGAACACCGGGGAGCTGTTTTTT.

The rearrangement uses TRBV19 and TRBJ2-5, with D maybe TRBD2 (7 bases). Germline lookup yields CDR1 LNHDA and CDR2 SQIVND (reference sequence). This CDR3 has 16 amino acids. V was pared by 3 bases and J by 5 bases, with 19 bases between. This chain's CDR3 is CASSIGGGSLFETQYF. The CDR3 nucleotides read TGTGCCAGTAGTATTGGGGGGGGCTCCTTGTTCGAGACCCAGTACTTC. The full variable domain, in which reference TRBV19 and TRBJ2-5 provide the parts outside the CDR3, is DGGITQSPKYLFRKEGQNVTLSCEQNLNHDAMYWYRQDPGQGLRLIYYSQIVNDFQKGDIAEGYSVSREKKESFPLTVTSAQKNPTAFYLCASSIGGGSLFETQYFGPGTRLLVL.

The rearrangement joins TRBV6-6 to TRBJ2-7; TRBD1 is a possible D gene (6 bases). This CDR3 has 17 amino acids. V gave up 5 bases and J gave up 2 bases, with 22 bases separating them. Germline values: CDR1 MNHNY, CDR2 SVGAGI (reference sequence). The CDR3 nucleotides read TGTGCCAGCAGTCCCCGTACTCTTGGACAGAAGACCTACGAGCAGTACTTC. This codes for CASSPRTLGQKTYEQYF.

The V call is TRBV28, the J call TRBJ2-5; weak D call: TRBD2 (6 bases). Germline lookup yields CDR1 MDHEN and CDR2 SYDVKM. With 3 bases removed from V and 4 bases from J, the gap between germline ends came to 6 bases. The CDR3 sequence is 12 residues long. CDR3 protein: CASSFGGETQYF. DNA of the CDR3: TGTGCCAGCAGTTTCGGGGGAGAGACCCAGTACTTC.

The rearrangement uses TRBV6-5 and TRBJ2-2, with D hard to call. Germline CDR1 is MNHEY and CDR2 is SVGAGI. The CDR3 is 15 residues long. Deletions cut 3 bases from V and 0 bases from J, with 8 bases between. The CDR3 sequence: CASSYVRANTGELFF. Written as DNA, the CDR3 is TGTGCCAGCAGTTATGTCCGGGCGAACACCGGGGAGCTGTTTTTT.

CDR3 in DNA: TGTGCCAGCAGTGGAACCGGACAGGCAACTAATGAAAAACTGTTTTTT. It encodes CASSGTGQATNEKLFF. The genes are TRBV2 and TRBJ1-4; 7 bases line up with TRBD1. Germline trimming cut 4 bases from V and 0 bases from J; bases unmatched to any gene: 5. The CDR3 has 16 residues. Germline V gives CDR1 SNHLY, CDR2 FYNNEI. Supplemented by reference TRBV2 and TRBJ1-4, the full variable domain reads EPEVTQTPSHQVTQMGQEVILRCVPISNHLYFYWYRQILGQKVEFLVSFYNNEISEKSEIFDDQFSVERPDGSNFTLKIRSTKLEDSAMYFCASSGTGQATNEKLFFGSGTQLSVL.

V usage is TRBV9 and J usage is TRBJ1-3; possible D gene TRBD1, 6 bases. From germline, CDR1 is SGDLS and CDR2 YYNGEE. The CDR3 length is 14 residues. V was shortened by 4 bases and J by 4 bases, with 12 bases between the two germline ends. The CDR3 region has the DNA TGTGCCAGCAGCCCTTGGACAGAAGGAAACACCATATATTTT. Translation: CASSPWTEGNTIYF.

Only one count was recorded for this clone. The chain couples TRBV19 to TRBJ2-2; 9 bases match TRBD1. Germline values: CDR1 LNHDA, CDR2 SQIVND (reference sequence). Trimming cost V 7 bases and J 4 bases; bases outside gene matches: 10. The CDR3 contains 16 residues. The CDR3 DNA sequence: TGTGCCAGTACTAAATCCGGGACAGGGATCACCGGGGAGCTGTTTTTT. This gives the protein CASTKSGTGITGELFF.

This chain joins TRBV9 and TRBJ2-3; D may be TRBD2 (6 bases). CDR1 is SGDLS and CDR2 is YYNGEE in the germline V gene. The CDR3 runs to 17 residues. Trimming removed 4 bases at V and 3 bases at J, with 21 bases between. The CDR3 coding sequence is TGTGCCAGCAGCCCCCCTAGGGGAGGAACAGATACAGATACGCAGTATTTT. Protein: CASSPPRGGTDTDTQYF.

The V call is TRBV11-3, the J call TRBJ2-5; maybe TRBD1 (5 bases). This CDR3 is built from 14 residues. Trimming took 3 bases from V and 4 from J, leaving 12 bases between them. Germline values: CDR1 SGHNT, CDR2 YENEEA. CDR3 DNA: TGTGCCAGCAGCTTCCTGGGGCCCCGAGAGACCCAGTACTTC. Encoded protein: CASSFLGPRETQYF.

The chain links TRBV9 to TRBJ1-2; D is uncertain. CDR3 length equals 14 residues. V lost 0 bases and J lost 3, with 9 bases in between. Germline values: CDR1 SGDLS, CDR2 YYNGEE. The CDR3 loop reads CASSVGVADYGYTF. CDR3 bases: TGTGCCAGCAGCGTAGGGGTCGCGGACTATGGCTACACCTTC.

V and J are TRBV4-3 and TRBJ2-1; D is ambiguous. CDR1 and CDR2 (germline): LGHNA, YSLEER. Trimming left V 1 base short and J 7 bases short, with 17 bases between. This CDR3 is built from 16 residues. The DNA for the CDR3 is TGCGCCAGCAGCCAAGCAATCGCGGCGGTTACGAATGAGCAGTTCTTC. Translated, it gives CASSQAIAAVTNEQFF.